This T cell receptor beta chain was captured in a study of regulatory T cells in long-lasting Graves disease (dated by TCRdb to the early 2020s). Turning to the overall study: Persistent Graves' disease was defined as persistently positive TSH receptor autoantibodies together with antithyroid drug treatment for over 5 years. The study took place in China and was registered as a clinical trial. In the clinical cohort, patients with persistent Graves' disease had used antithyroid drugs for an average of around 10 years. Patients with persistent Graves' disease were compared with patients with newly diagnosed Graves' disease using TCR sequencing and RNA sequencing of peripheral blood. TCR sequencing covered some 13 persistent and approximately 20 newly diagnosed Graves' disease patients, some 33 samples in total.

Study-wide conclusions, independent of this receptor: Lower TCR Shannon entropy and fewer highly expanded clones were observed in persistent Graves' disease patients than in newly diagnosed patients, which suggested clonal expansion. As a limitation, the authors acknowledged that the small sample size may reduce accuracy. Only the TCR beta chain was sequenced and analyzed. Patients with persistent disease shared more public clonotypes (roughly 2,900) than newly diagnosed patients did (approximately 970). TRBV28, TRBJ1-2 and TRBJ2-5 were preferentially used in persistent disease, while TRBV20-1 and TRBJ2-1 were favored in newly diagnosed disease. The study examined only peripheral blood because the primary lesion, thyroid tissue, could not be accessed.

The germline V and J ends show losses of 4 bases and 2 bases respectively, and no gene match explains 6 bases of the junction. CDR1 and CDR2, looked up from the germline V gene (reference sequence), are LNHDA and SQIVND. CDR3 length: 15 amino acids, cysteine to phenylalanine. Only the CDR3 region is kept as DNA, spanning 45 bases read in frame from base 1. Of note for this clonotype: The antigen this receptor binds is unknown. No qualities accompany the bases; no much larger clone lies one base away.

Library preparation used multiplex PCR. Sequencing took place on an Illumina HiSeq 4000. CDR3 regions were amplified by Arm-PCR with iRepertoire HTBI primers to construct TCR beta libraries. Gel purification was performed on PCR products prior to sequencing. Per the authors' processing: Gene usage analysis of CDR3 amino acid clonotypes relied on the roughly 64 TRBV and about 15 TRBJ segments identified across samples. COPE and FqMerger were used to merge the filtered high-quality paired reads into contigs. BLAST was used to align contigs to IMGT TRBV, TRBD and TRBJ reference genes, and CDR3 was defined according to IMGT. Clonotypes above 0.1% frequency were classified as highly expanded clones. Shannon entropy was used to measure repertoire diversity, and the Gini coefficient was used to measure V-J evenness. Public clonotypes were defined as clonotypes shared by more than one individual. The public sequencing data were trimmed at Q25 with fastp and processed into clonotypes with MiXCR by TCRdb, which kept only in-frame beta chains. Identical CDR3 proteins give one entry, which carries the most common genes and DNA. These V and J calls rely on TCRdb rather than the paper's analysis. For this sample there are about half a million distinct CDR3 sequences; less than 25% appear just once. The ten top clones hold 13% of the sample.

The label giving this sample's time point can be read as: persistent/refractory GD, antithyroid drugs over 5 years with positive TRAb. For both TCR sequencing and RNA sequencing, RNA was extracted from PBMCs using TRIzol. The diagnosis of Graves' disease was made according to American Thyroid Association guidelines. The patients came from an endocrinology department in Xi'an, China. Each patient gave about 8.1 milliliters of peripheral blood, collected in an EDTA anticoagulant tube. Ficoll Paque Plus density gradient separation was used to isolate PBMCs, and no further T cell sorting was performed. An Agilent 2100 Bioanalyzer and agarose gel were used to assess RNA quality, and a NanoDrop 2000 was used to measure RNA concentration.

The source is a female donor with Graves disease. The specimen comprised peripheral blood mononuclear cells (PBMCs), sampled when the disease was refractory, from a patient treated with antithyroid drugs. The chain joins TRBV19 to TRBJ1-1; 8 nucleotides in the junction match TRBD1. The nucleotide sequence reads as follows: TGTGCCAGTAGTAACCGAGGGACAGGAAACACTGAAGCTTTCTTT. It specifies CASSNRGTGNTEAFF.